This TCR beta chain was captured by sequencing in a study of regulatory T cells in long-lasting Graves disease. For this clonotype: The antigen remains undetermined. A much larger clonotype is one base distant, so this may be a read error.

Building the TCR beta libraries relied on iRepertoire HTBI primers, and CDR3 regions underwent Arm-PCR. TCRdb recomputed calls from the multiplex PCR reads with MiXCR, one row per CDR3 protein. Of about 620,000 distinct CDR3 sequences listed, about 16% are singletons. Time point described: newly diagnosed GD, antithyroid drugs for less than 3 months. TCR sequences were obtained from RNA taken from PBMCs. Diagnoses of Graves' disease were made by American Thyroid Association guidelines. The V end lost 2 bases, the J end lost 7 bases, and 20 bases lay between the germline ends. The CDR3 spans 16 residues. Germline lookup yields CDR1 MGHDK and CDR2 SYGVNS. Overall study results and limits: Newly diagnosed disease favored TRBV20-1 and TRBJ2-1 over persistent disease. Those with persistent disease had in common more public clonotypes (2,741) than new patients (roughly 970).

The data also belong to a second study, concerning T cells in Graves' hyperthyroidism and ophthalmopathy. From that second work: Among the patients, aged 18 to 65, hyperthyroidism was newly diagnosed and had lasted under 2 months.

The J gene is TRBJ1-2, the V gene TRBV25-1, with D perhaps TRBD1 (6 bases). Source: peripheral blood mononuclear cells (PBMCs), taken at new diagnosis, from a patient treated with antithyroid drugs. The clonotype originates from a woman younger than 45 with Graves disease. This CDR3 reads CASSELDGGGFGGYTF. As DNA, the CDR3 is TGTGCCAGCAGTGAACTGGACGGAGGGGGGTTTGGTGGCTACACCTTC.